These 28 T cell receptor beta chains were sequenced from one sample in a study of shared clonotypes between healthy human individuals. TCRdb keeps only in-frame clones here, not all; method: immunoSEQ multiplex PCR. This sample has fewer than 600,000 clones; about 80% occur once, and the top ten carry around 12%. The sample comprised PBMCs. All receptors come from a woman between 40 and 55 years old in good health. Some clones in this sample may be carry-over from other donors' samples.

The chain recombines TRBV11-2 with TRBJ2-7, with TRBD2 matching 10 bases. The length of the CDR3 is 14 residues. J lost 4 bases, V lost 5 bases, and 5 bases had no gene match. Germline CDR1 reads SGHAT; CDR2 reads FQNNGV. The CDR3 protein is CASSPGAGGYEQYF. In DNA form, the CDR3 reads TGTGCCAGCAGCCCCGGAGCGGGAGGGTACGAGCAGTACTTC. Combining the CDR3 with reference TRBV11-2 and TRBJ2-7 gives the whole variable domain EAGVAQSPRYKIIEKRQSVAFWCNPISGHATLYWYQQILGQGPKLLIQFQNNGVVDDSQLPKDRFSAERLKGVDSTLKIQPAKLEDSAVYLCASSPGAGGYEQYFGPGTRLTVT.

The V and J genes are TRBV5-4 and TRBJ2-7; possibly TRBD1 or TRBD2 for D (5 bases each). V was cut by 4 bases and J by 7 bases, with 15 bases left in between. The CDR3 spans 13 residues. The germline gives CDR1 SGHNT, CDR2 YYREEE (reference sequence). CDR3 DNA sequence: TGTGCCAGCAGCCCGGGACGGCCATCAGAGCAGTACTTC. It is translated as CASSPGRPSEQYF.

The chain couples TRBV28 to TRBJ2-5, with a tentative D call TRBD2 (6 bases). The CDR3 totals 15 residues. The V end lost 2 bases, the J end lost 1 base, and 11 bases lay between the germline ends. Germline assignment: CDR1 MDHEN and CDR2 SYDVKM. The CDR3 bases are TGTGCCAGCAGTTTAGGGGCGGGGACCCAAGAGACCCAGTACTTC. Translating it yields CASSLGAGTQETQYF. Drawing the rest from reference TRBV28 and TRBJ2-5, the complete variable domain is DVKVTQSSRYLVKRTGEKVFLECVQDMDHENMFWYRQDPGLGLRLIYFSYDVKMKEKGDIPEGYSVSREKKERFSLILESASTNQTSMYLCASSLGAGTQETQYFGPGTRLLVL.

The V gene is TRBV6-1, the J gene TRBJ1-1; D remains unclear. V dropped 3 bases and J dropped 1 base, with 6 bases sitting between them. This CDR3 contains 13 residues. Germline loops: CDR1 MNHNS, CDR2 SASEGT. CDR3: CASSDNRNTEAFF. Written as DNA, the CDR3 is TGTGCCAGCAGTGACAACAGGAACACTGAAGCTTTCTTT.

This clone showed up just a few times. V and J are TRBV28 and TRBJ1-2; D gene unclear. The CDR3 is 12 amino acids. V was pared by 2 bases and J by 3 bases, with 4 bases between. Germline-derived CDR1 and CDR2 are MDHEN and SYDVKM. The CDR3 coding sequence is TGTGCCAGCAGTTTAACCGACTATGGCTACACCTTC. Translated, it gives CASSLTDYGYTF.

Notes on this clone: A much larger clone lies one base from this, so it may be a read error. The V and J genes are TRBV4-3 and TRBJ2-7; perhaps TRBD1 as D (5 bases). CDR1 is LGHNA, CDR2 YSLEER, per germline. The CDR3 is 16 amino acids. The CDR3 DNA follows: TGCGCCAGCAGCCCCCGGCACCCAGACAGTTCCTACGAGCAGTGCTTC. Its translation is CASSPRHPDSSYEQCF.

The chain links TRBV11-2 to TRBJ2-7; 10 bases line up with TRBD1. This CDR3 spans 14 amino acids. The germline CDR1 and CDR2 sequences are SGHAT and FQNNGV. The trim removed 5 bases at V and 1 base at J, leaving 2 bases unmatched. This CDR3 reads CASSRDRGSYEQYF. The CDR3 bases are TGTGCCAGCAGCCGGGACAGGGGATCCTACGAGCAGTACTTC.

The gene calls are TRBV9 and TRBJ2-5; D remains ambiguous. V lost 0 bases, J lost 3 bases, and 15 bases lay in between. This CDR3 spans 16 amino acids. The germline CDR1 and CDR2 sequences are SGDLS and YYNGEE. The CDR3, as DNA: TGTGCCAGCAGCGTAGATCAGTGGGTCGGAAAAGAGACCCAGTACTTC. Encoded protein: CASSVDQWVGKETQYF.

The chain carries TRBV29-1 and TRBJ1-4; 12 bases map to TRBD1. The germline V gene encodes CDR1 SQVTM and CDR2 ANQGSEA. The CDR3 runs 18 residues. With 2 bases clipped from V and 5 bases from J, the junction kept 12 bases outside the gene matches. The CDR3 loop is CSVELGGQGASWNEKLFF. The DNA for the CDR3 is TGCAGCGTTGAATTAGGGGGACAGGGGGCTTCGTGGAATGAAAAACTGTTTTTT.

This chain connects TRBV7-9 to TRBJ2-1, with D perhaps matching TRBD1 (6 bases). Germline V lookup: CDR1 SEHNR, CDR2 FQNEAQ (reference sequence). This CDR3 is built from 12 residues. V lost 0 bases and J lost 15, with 12 bases in between. CDR3 sequence: CASSLATGLWFF. CDR3 bases: TGTGCCAGCAGCTTAGCGACAGGTTTATGGTTCTTC.

CDR3: CASSDSRGYYGYTF. In DNA, the CDR3 is TGTGCCAGCAGCGACAGCCGTGGTTACTATGGCTACACCTTC. The chain employs TRBV7-2 and TRBJ1-2; D might be TRBD1 (5 bases). The CDR3 consists of 14 residues. Germline loops: CDR1 SGHTA, CDR2 FQGNSA. V lost 5 bases and J 3 bases, leaving 13 bases between the germline ends.

The V call is TRBV5-4, the J call TRBJ2-2; no clear D gene. Between the trimmed V and J ends, which lost 0 bases and 6 bases, there was a span of 3 bases. The CDR3 totals 12 residues. Per germline, CDR1 SGHNT and CDR2 YYREEE (reference sequence). CDR3 in amino acids: CASSLVPGELFF. CDR3 sequence (DNA): TGTGCCAGCAGCTTGGTCCCCGGGGAGCTGTTTTTT. Looking up the rest from reference TRBV5-4 and TRBJ2-2 gives the full variable domain: ETGVTQSPTHLIKTRGQQVTLRCSSQSGHNTVSWYQQALGQGPQFIFQYYREEENGRGNFPPRFSGLQFPNYSSELNVNALELDDSALYLCASSLVPGELFFGEGSRLTVL.

The chain recombines TRBV28 with TRBJ2-2; a possible D gene is TRBD1 (6 bases). Per the germline V gene, CDR1 is MDHEN and CDR2 is SYDVKM. Trimming took 6 bases from V and 6 from J, leaving 17 bases between them. The CDR3 extends over 15 amino acids. CDR3 sequence: CASSPGEIKAGELFF. CDR3 nucleotides: TGTGCCAGCAGCCCAGGGGAAATTAAGGCCGGGGAGCTGTTTTTT. The complete variable domain, with remaining parts taken from reference TRBV28 and TRBJ2-2, reads DVKVTQSSRYLVKRTGEKVFLECVQDMDHENMFWYRQDPGLGLRLIYFSYDVKMKEKGDIPEGYSVSREKKERFSLILESASTNQTSMYLCASSPGEIKAGELFFGEGSRLTVL.

The J gene is TRBJ1-4, the V gene TRBV21-1; TRBD1, the table's D call, lacks a check against the DNA. TRBV21-1 is shown as a pseudogene. The CDR3 spans 17 residues. In DNA, the CDR3 is TGTGCCAGCAGCAAAGGGGGAGACAGGGGGATTTGTGAAAAACTGTTTTTT. This sequence encodes CASSKGGDRGICEKLFF.

The chain uses TRBV2 and TRBJ1-1; unclear D gene. Trimming cost V 8 bases and J 5 bases, with 21 bases left between them. The CDR3 is made up of 15 amino acids. CDR1 SNHLY and CDR2 FYNNEI come from the germline V gene. CDR3 region: CASSLRRSGGTEAFF. CDR3 coding DNA: TGTGCCAGCTCCCTAAGGAGGTCGGGCGGAACTGAAGCTTTCTTT.

This clone was seen only once. The chain joins TRBV7-4 to TRBJ1-5; D perhaps matches TRBD1 (6 bases). CDR3 length: 17 residues. Germline V gives CDR1 SGHVT, CDR2 SQSDAQ. V dropped 2 bases and J dropped 4 bases, with 18 bases sitting between them. The CDR3 nucleotides are TGTGCCAGCAGCTTAACCTACAGGGATGATGGGAATCAGCCCCAGCATTTT. Translated: CASSLTYRDDGNQPQHF.

The J gene is TRBJ2-2, the V gene TRBV5-6; 9 nucleotides line up with TRBD1. This CDR3 is 15 amino acids long. Germline V gene lookup returns CDR1 SGHDT and CDR2 YYEEEE. Trimming at V came to 2 bases and at J to 3 bases, leaving 2 bases not matched to a gene. The CDR3 bases are TGTGCCAGCAGCTTCGGGGACAGGGACACCGGGGAGCTGTTTTTT. Translation gives CASSFGDRDTGELFF. The complete variable domain, with remaining parts taken from reference TRBV5-6 and TRBJ2-2, reads DAGVTQSPTHLIKTRGQQVTLRCSPKSGHDTVSWYQQALGQGPQFIFQYYEEEERQRGNFPDRFSGHQFPNYSSELNVNALLLGDSALYLCASSFGDRDTGELFFGEGSRLTVL.

The V call is TRBV5-1, the J call TRBJ2-1, with 9 bases identical to TRBD1. The CDR3 is 15 amino acids. V lost 0 bases and J lost 9; bases outside the gene matches: 7. Germline CDR1 is SGHRS and CDR2 is YFSETQ. The CDR3: CASSLDRGRVSEQFF. CDR3 DNA: TGCGCCAGCAGCTTGGACAGGGGGCGAGTTTCTGAGCAGTTCTTC. Based on the CDR3 plus reference TRBV5-1 and TRBJ2-1, the full variable domain is KAGVTQTPRYLIKTRGQQVTLSCSPISGHRSVSWYQQTPGQGLQFLFEYFSETQRNKGNFPGRFSGRQFSNSRSEMNVSTLELGDSALYLCASSLDRGRVSEQFFGPGTRLTVL.

The chain employs TRBV9 and TRBJ2-7; 13 bases are a match to TRBD2. The V gene end was trimmed by 4 bases and the J gene end by 7 bases; junction bases not matched to a gene: 5. Germline CDR1 is SGDLS and CDR2 is YYNGEE. This CDR3 is built from 14 residues. The CDR3 DNA reads TGTGCCAGCAGCCCCGGGACTAGCGGGACAGAGCAGTACTTC. It encodes CASSPGTSGTEQYF. Full variable domain (missing parts from reference TRBV9 and TRBJ2-7): DSGVTQTPKHLITATGQRVTLRCSPRSGDLSVYWYQQSLDQGLQFLIQYYNGEERAKGNILERFSAQQFPDLHSELNLSSLELGDSALYFCASSPGTSGTEQYFGPGTRLTVT.

Remarks on this clone: Distinct nucleotide sequences in the sample also encode this CDR3. V is TRBV7-2 and J is TRBJ2-3; D assignment may be TRBD1 or TRBD2 (5 bases each). Germline-derived CDR1 and CDR2 are SGHTA and FQGNSA. This CDR3 comprises 14 residues. The V end was cut by 1 base, the J end by 6 bases, with 11 bases between. The CDR3 DNA sequence: TGTGCCAGCAGCTTAGGTGGGGGAAGGGATACGCAGTATTTT. It translates to CASSLGGGRDTQYF.

The V call is TRBV2, the J call TRBJ1-2; tentative D call: TRBD1 (5 bases). Looked up from germline, CDR1 is SNHLY and CDR2 is FYNNEI. The V end was cut by 1 base, the J end by 4 bases, with 10 bases between. The length of the CDR3 is 14 residues. The CDR3 region has the DNA TGTGCCAGCAGTGAAGAAGGGGTTATCTATGGCTACACCTTC. Residues: CASSEEGVIYGYTF.

The V call is TRBV5-4, the J call TRBJ2-7, with TRBD1 as a possible D gene (6 bases). Germline V gene sequence: CDR1 SGHNT, CDR2 YYREEE (reference sequence). The CDR3 is made up of 15 amino acids. V lost 0 bases and J 4 bases, leaving 14 bases between the germline ends. The CDR3 DNA is TGTGCCAGCAGCTTGGCGGCAGGGGTTTCTTACGAGCAGTACTTC. Amino acids: CASSLAAGVSYEQYF.

A note on this clone: A read error is the likely source, as a far larger clone sits one nucleotide away. The chain carries TRBV29-1 and TRBJ2-5; 7 bases match TRBD1. The tail of the sequence fits TRBJ2-7 better, so the J call may be wrong. This CDR3 is built from 14 residues. Germline V CDR1 and CDR2: SQVTM, ANQGSEA. The CDR3 DNA is TGCAGCGCTACGACAGGGAGTTTCTCCCACGAGCAGTACTTC. This translates into CSATTGSFSHEQYF.

The V and J genes are TRBV6-1 and TRBJ2-1; 8 bases align to TRBD1. Germline CDR1 and CDR2: MNHNS and SASEGT. V lost 4 bases, J lost 4 bases, and 9 bases stayed unmatched. The CDR3 is 16 residues long. As DNA, the CDR3 is TGTGCCAGCAGTGGAAGACGGGGACAGGAGTACAATGAGCAGTTCTTC. Its protein is CASSGRRGQEYNEQFF.

V gene TRBV6-6 combines with J gene TRBJ2-3; 8 bases are shared with TRBD2. Germline V gene data show CDR1 as MNHNY and CDR2 as SVGAGI (reference sequence). V shed 6 bases and J 1 base; nucleotides not matched to a gene: 9. The CDR3 extends over 16 amino acids. In nucleotides, the CDR3 is TGTGCCAGCAGAGGGACCGGGGGGGGGCGCACAGATACGCAGTATTTT. It is translated as CASRGTGGGRTDTQYF.

With respect to this clone: A junction boundary mismatches the germline segment, possibly from a read error. V is TRBV11-2 and J is TRBJ1-1; 10 bases are a match to TRBD1. CDR1 is SGHAT, CDR2 FQNNGV, per germline. The CDR3 totals 15 residues. In DNA, the CDR3 is TGTGCCAGCAGCCTAGCCGGGACAGGGGTTACTGAAGCTTCCTTT. Its protein is CASSLAGTGVTEASF.

About this clone: This likely came from a read error, as a far larger clone is one base away. Other DNA sequences of this sample code for an identical CDR3. The CDR3 nucleotides read TGCGCCAGCAGTGAGGAACAGGGAGACTATGGCTACACCTTT. This sequence encodes CASSEEQGDYGYTF. The V gene is TRBV10-1, the J gene TRBJ1-2, with D perhaps matching TRBD1 (6 bases). Per germline, CDR1 WNHNN and CDR2 SYGVQD (reference sequence). The CDR3 contains 14 residues.

This clone was recorded once. The chain combines TRBV4-1 with TRBJ1-6, with 10 positions matching TRBD1. Losses at the gene ends were 2 bases for V and 9 bases for J; bases not matched to a gene: 7. Looked up from germline, CDR1 is MGHRA and CDR2 is YSYEKL. CDR3 length: 16 amino acids. CDR3 coding DNA: TGCGCCAGCAGCCAACAGGACAGGGGGGGACCTTCACCCCTCCACTTT. This gives the protein CASSQQDRGGPSPLHF.